Below, one T cell receptor beta chain is given with its context. What it binds is unknown. Germline CDR1 KGHSH, CDR2 LQKENI. V was pared by 2 bases and J by 5 bases, with 21 bases between. The CDR3 is made up of 17 amino acids. These data are taken from a study of OX40 agonist ivuxolimab in advanced cancers. Whole-study context: The patients got ivuxolimab, which is an agonistic anti-OX40 (CD134) antibody. Partial responses were recorded for three patients, including one with hepatocellular carcinoma and two with cutaneous melanoma. Study results and caveats: People who partly responded at 0.1-3.0 mg/kg had some of the least clonal expansion seen.

Here immunoSEQ multiplex PCR was the method, and the copy in TCRdb shows in-frame clones only, minus some. The sample comprises roughly 60,000 clones, more than 70% of which are singletons, and about 5% rests with the top ten. Autoimmune disease history or systemic immunosuppression disqualified patients. This sequence originates from an adult with an advanced solid tumor such as melanoma, head and neck, liver or kidney cancer. The sequences come from CD4+ or CD8+ T cells sorted from blood, collected in a trial of the OX40 agonist ivuxolimab. The chain recombines TRBV18 with TRBJ1-1; maybe TRBD1 (6 bases). The CDR3 region has the DNA TGTGCCAGCTCACCAACTCTCTCGTATGGGGGCAGGACTGAAGCTTTCTTT. Protein sequence: CASSPTLSYGGRTEAFF.